Below, 13 T cell receptor beta chains from the same sample are listed, as sequenced in a study of cytomegalovirus exposure and HLA in healthy donors. The table came from immunoSEQ multiplex PCR; TCRdb's copy has only in-frame clones and leaves some out. The sample consists of tens of thousands of clones, roughly 88% of them appearing once. Sequencing was carried out using PBMCs. The receptors derive from a woman aged 25 to 45 in good health and CMV-seronegative.

The genes are TRBV7-8 and TRBJ2-1; TRBD1 matches at 9 bases. Losses at the gene ends were 5 bases for V and 16 bases for J; bases not matched to a gene: 12. The germline gives CDR1 SGHVS, CDR2 FQNEAQ. The CDR3 runs to 13 residues. The CDR3 DNA is TGTGCCAGCAGCCCAGATTTACAGGACAGGGGATTCTTC. Residues: CASSPDLQDRGFF.

The chain uses TRBV10-3 and TRBJ1-1; D is uncertain. Trimming took 2 bases from V and 1 from J, leaving 8 bases between them. The CDR3 has 14 amino acids. Germline-derived CDR1 and CDR2 are ENHRY and SYGVKD. CDR3: CAISELSENTEAFF. CDR3 nucleotide sequence: TGTGCCATCAGTGAGCTTTCAGAGAACACTGAAGCTTTCTTT.

DNA for the CDR3: TGTGCCAGCAGTGCCAGGGGTGGGAAGGCCTCCGACGTTGAGCAGTTCTTC. This codes for CASSARGGKASDVEQFF. The chain joins TRBV28 to TRBJ2-1; possibly TRBD1 for D (6 bases). The CDR3 totals 17 residues. The V gene's germline CDR1 is MDHEN and CDR2 SYDVKM. Deletions cut 5 bases from V and 9 bases from J, with 26 bases between.

The CDR3 region is CASSYRSSYEQYF. Written as DNA, the CDR3 is TGTGCCAGCAGTTATCGGAGCTCCTACGAGCAGTACTTC. The V and J genes are TRBV27 and TRBJ2-7; D gene uncertain. The CDR3 is made up of 13 amino acids. V lost 4 bases and J 0 bases, leaving 7 bases between the germline ends. Looked up from germline, CDR1 is MNHEY and CDR2 is SMNVEV (reference sequence).

The chain couples TRBV5-1 to TRBJ1-1; possible D gene TRBD1, 5 bases. The germline CDR1 and CDR2 sequences are SGHRS and YFSETQ. V was shortened by 2 bases and J by 7 bases, with 21 bases between the two germline ends. The CDR3 consists of 16 residues. The CDR3 nucleotides are TGCGCCAGCAGCTTTGATCCCTTACAGGCGCGAAGTGAAGCTTTCTTT. Its translation is CASSFDPLQARSEAFF.

This sequence joins TRBV27 and TRBJ1-1; TRBD1 matches 9 bases. Germline CDR1 is MNHEY and CDR2 is SMNVEV (reference sequence). V lost 2 bases and J lost 0; bases outside the gene matches: 1. The CDR3 is 15 residues long. CDR3 coding DNA: TGTGCCAGCAGTTTAGGACAGGGGCTGAACACTGAAGCTTTCTTT. Its protein is CASSLGQGLNTEAFF.

The CDR3 coding sequence is TGTGCCAGCAGTTTATCGGCCGCGAACACTGAAGCTTTCTTT. Amino acid sequence: CASSLSAANTEAFF. This rearrangement joins TRBV27 to TRBJ1-1; D gene unclear. The CDR3 covers 14 residues. The V end lost 0 bases, the J end lost 1 base, and 6 bases lay between the germline ends. Per the germline V gene, CDR1 is MNHEY and CDR2 is SMNVEV (reference sequence).

The chain combines TRBV28 with TRBJ1-5; maybe TRBD1 (5 bases). CDR3 size: 16 residues. V lost 6 bases to trimming and J lost 6 bases, with 21 bases between them. Germline lookup yields CDR1 MDHEN and CDR2 SYDVKM. The CDR3, as DNA: TGTGCCAGCAGCCAATTTAGTGGGGGGTCCGGTCAGCCCCAGCATTTT. Its protein is CASSQFSGGSGQPQHF.

The chain carries TRBV25-1 and TRBJ1-1; no clear D gene. The CDR3 consists of 11 residues. The germline CDR1 and CDR2 sequences are MGHDK and SYGVNS. Trimming removed 8 bases from V and 9 bases from J, with 13 bases in between. The CDR3 sequence is CASGDGGKAFF. DNA of the CDR3: TGTGCCAGCGGGGATGGAGGAAAAGCTTTCTTT.

The genes are TRBV2 and TRBJ1-2, with TRBD1 matching 7 bases. This CDR3 is built from 12 residues. J lost 7 bases, V lost 8 bases, and 7 bases had no gene match. Germline loops: CDR1 SNHLY, CDR2 FYNNEI. The CDR3: CASGRQGPGYTF. CDR3 nucleotide sequence: TGTGCCAGCGGGAGACAGGGTCCTGGCTACACCTTC.

V and J are TRBV27 and TRBJ2-5, with TRBD2 matching over 9 bases. The J segment lost 5 bases and the V segment lost 2 bases, leaving 9 bases of the junction unmatched. This CDR3 contains 16 residues. Germline CDR1 MNHEY, CDR2 SMNVEV (reference sequence). The CDR3 region is CASSLGVAGVGETQYF. DNA of the CDR3: TGTGCCAGCAGTTTAGGGGTAGCGGGAGTCGGCGAGACCCAGTACTTC.

The chain couples TRBV9 to TRBJ2-3; 7 bases agree with TRBD2. V lost 0 bases and J lost 1; bases outside the gene matches: 2. This CDR3 is 15 amino acids long. Germline lookup yields CDR1 SGDLS and CDR2 YYNGEE. The CDR3 here is CASSVGGSGTDTQYF. Written as DNA, the CDR3 is TGTGCCAGCAGCGTAGGCGGGAGTGGCACAGATACGCAGTATTTT.

The table lists this clone with a few counts. The CDR3 loop is CASSLRIGETQYF. CDR3 DNA sequence: TGTGCCAGCAGCTTGCGTATCGGAGAGACCCAGTACTTC. V usage is TRBV5-6 and J usage is TRBJ2-5; no reliable D call. Between the trimmed V and J ends, which lost 1 base and 4 bases, there was a span of 8 bases. This CDR3 contains 13 residues. Germline CDR1 reads SGHDT; CDR2 reads YYEEEE.